These T cell receptor beta chains were read from a single sample in a study of HIV-infected children after antiretroviral therapy interruption. TCRdb used MiXCR to reprocess the 3' RACE reads, holding one entry per CDR3 protein. The sample holds about 83,000 distinct CDR3 sequences, approximately 6.9% seen once. The sequencing used CD45RA+ CD4+ T cells from PBMCs, pooled from several time points, collected from a donor given antiretroviral therapy, either interrupted or continuous. These receptors came from a pool of human donors with HIV. The CDR3 runs from the conserved cysteine through the conserved F or W. The D gene is left open where the match is weak. Expanded clones are given a class, and other clones once, few, many or no size at all.

CDR3nt: TGTGCCATCAGGGCCGCTGGAGGGGGCGAGCAGTACTTC
CDR3aa: CAIRAAGGGEQYF
d_gene: .
j_gene: TRBJ2-7
v_gene: TRBV10-3
abundance: many

CDR3nt: TGTGCCTGGAGGCTCAAGGTTTTGCAAAATTCACCCCTCCACTTT
CDR3aa: CAWRLKVLQNSPLHF
d_gene: .
j_gene: TRBJ1-6
v_gene: TRBV30
abundance: many

CDR3nt: TGTGCCAGCAGACAGGAGGGCTACGAGCAGTACTTC
CDR3aa: CASRQEGYEQYF
d_gene: .
j_gene: TRBJ2-7
v_gene: TRBV28
abundance: many

CDR3nt: TGTGCCAGTAGTATCAGGTCCCCAGCGGGAGTGATTGAGCAGTTCTTC
CDR3aa: CASSIRSPAGVIEQFF
d_gene: TRBD2
j_gene: TRBJ2-1
v_gene: TRBV19
abundance: .

CDR3nt: TGTGCCAGCAGCTCTAATCAGGGGGCCACTGAAGCTTTCTTT
CDR3aa: CASSSNQGATEAFF
d_gene: TRBD1
j_gene: TRBJ1-1
v_gene: TRBV7-3
abundance: few

CDR3nt: TGTGCCAGTAGAGAACTGACGGACTCTGGAAACACCATATATTTT
CDR3aa: CASRELTDSGNTIYF
d_gene: .
j_gene: TRBJ1-3
v_gene: TRBV19
abundance: many

CDR3nt: TGCGCCAGCGGATATCAGGGGAACACTGAAGCTTTCTTT
CDR3aa: CASGYQGNTEAFF
d_gene: .
j_gene: TRBJ1-1
v_gene: TRBV4-1
abundance: many

CDR3nt: TGTGCCAGCAGTACGACTAGCGGGGGGTCGAACACCGGGGAGCTGTTTTTT
CDR3aa: CASSTTSGGSNTGELFF
d_gene: TRBD2
j_gene: TRBJ2-2
v_gene: TRBV6-6
abundance: many

CDR3nt: TGCAGTGCTAGAGATCTTTATGAGCAGTTCTTC
CDR3aa: CSARDLYEQFF
d_gene: .
j_gene: TRBJ2-1
v_gene: TRBV20-1
abundance: many

CDR3nt: TGCGCCAGCAGCTTCGGAGGGGGGGCAACCTACAATGAGCAGTTCTTC
CDR3aa: CASSFGGGATYNEQFF
d_gene: .
j_gene: TRBJ2-1
v_gene: TRBV5-1
abundance: many

CDR3nt: TGTGCCATCAGTGAAGCCACAGGAGTAACGTACGAGCAGTACTTC
CDR3aa: CAISEATGVTYEQYF
d_gene: .
j_gene: TRBJ2-7
v_gene: TRBV10-3
abundance: many

CDR3nt: TGTGCCAGCAGCCCGTGGGGCGGTCACACAGATACGCAGTATTTT
CDR3aa: CASSPWGGHTDTQYF
d_gene: .
j_gene: TRBJ2-3
v_gene: TRBV7-2
abundance: few

CDR3nt: TGTGCCAGCAGTAGTACAGGAGGCGAGGGCACTGAAGCTTTCTTT
CDR3aa: CASSSTGGEGTEAFF
d_gene: .
j_gene: TRBJ1-1
v_gene: TRBV12-3/TRBV12-4
abundance: .

CDR3nt: TGTGCCAGCGGGATGACAGGGGGGGGCACTGAAGCTTTCTTT
CDR3aa: CASGMTGGGTEAFF
d_gene: TRBD1
j_gene: TRBJ1-1
v_gene: TRBV2
abundance: many

CDR3nt: TGTGCCAGCAGTGTCCAGGGAACCCAGCATTTT
CDR3aa: CASSVQGTQHF
d_gene: .
j_gene: TRBJ1-5
v_gene: TRBV2
abundance: many

CDR3nt: TGTGCCACCAGTGAATACCGGGACCCCCCGAACAATGAGCAGTTCTTC
CDR3aa: CATSEYRDPPNNEQFF
d_gene: .
j_gene: TRBJ2-1
v_gene: TRBV24-1
abundance: many

CDR3nt: TGTGCTAGTGGTTTGGTACTGGGGACAGGGATTGTCGAGCAGTTCTTC
CDR3aa: CASGLVLGTGIVEQFF
d_gene: TRBD1
j_gene: TRBJ2-1
v_gene: TRBV12-5
abundance: .

CDR3nt: TGTGCCAGCAGCTTGATAGCGGGGGGTTTAGATACGCAGTATTTT
CDR3aa: CASSLIAGGLDTQYF
d_gene: TRBD2
j_gene: TRBJ2-3
v_gene: TRBV7-2
abundance: many

CDR3nt: TGTGCCAGCAGCTCTGGGACTAAAAAGCAGTTCTTC
CDR3aa: CASSSGTKKQFF
d_gene: TRBD2
j_gene: TRBJ2-1
v_gene: TRBV13
abundance: many

CDR3nt: TGCGCCAGCAGCCAAGTTGTGACCTACGAGCAGTACTTC
CDR3aa: CASSQVVTYEQYF
d_gene: .
j_gene: TRBJ2-7
v_gene: TRBV4-1
abundance: few

CDR3nt: TGTGCCAGCGCGGTGCATAATGGGGCTAACTCTGGAAACACCATATATTTT
CDR3aa: CASAVHNGANSGNTIYF
d_gene: .
j_gene: TRBJ1-3
v_gene: TRBV9
abundance: many

CDR3nt: TGTGCCAGTTCCGGGCCACCGAACACTGAAGCTTTCTTT
CDR3aa: CASSGPPNTEAFF
d_gene: .
j_gene: TRBJ1-1
v_gene: TRBV24-1
abundance: many

CDR3nt: TGTGCCAGCAGCCCGGCCAGAGGGGAAGGGGAGCTGTTTTTT
CDR3aa: CASSPARGEGELFF
d_gene: .
j_gene: TRBJ2-2
v_gene: TRBV3-1
abundance: .

CDR3nt: TGTGCCAGCAGCATCGAGGGCCACAGCTATGGCTACACCTTC
CDR3aa: CASSIEGHSYGYTF
d_gene: .
j_gene: TRBJ1-2
v_gene: TRBV11-2
abundance: many

CDR3nt: TGTGCCGGACAGGTGACAATGAACACCGGGGAGCTGTTTTTT
CDR3aa: CAGQVTMNTGELFF
d_gene: TRBD1
j_gene: TRBJ2-2
v_gene: TRBV7-9
abundance: few

CDR3nt: TGTGCCAGCAGCTTAACCAGCAATCAGCCCCAGCATTTT
CDR3aa: CASSLTSNQPQHF
d_gene: .
j_gene: TRBJ1-5
v_gene: TRBV7-3
abundance: many

CDR3nt: TGTGCCAGCAGCCAAGTAAGCGGGAGGGCCCCCTACAATGAGCAGTTCTTC
CDR3aa: CASSQVSGRAPYNEQFF
d_gene: TRBD2
j_gene: TRBJ2-1
v_gene: TRBV3-1
abundance: many

CDR3nt: TGCGCCAGCAATTTCGACTCCGGGAGCTCCTACGAGCAGTACTTC
CDR3aa: CASNFDSGSSYEQYF
d_gene: .
j_gene: TRBJ2-7
v_gene: TRBV5-1
abundance: .

CDR3nt: TGCGCCAGCAGCCAAGGTTGGGCGGGGACTCCGGGCGGGCAGTACTTC
CDR3aa: CASSQGWAGTPGGQYF
d_gene: .
j_gene: TRBJ2-7
v_gene: TRBV4-1
abundance: few

CDR3nt: TGTGCCAGCAGTTTAAACCAGGCAGATACGCAGTATTTT
CDR3aa: CASSLNQADTQYF
d_gene: .
j_gene: TRBJ2-3
v_gene: TRBV7-3
abundance: .

CDR3nt: TGTGCCAGCAGCTTATCAGGGCCGGTCACTGAAGCTTTCTTT
CDR3aa: CASSLSGPVTEAFF
d_gene: .
j_gene: TRBJ1-1
v_gene: TRBV7-3
abundance: .

CDR3nt: TGTGCCAGCAGCCAAGCTACCAACACCTATAATGAAAAACTGTTTTTT
CDR3aa: CASSQATNTYNEKLFF
d_gene: .
j_gene: TRBJ1-4
v_gene: TRBV4-2
abundance: many

CDR3nt: TGCGCCAGCAGCCCGGGATCCGAGATTTACAATGAGCAGTTCTTC
CDR3aa: CASSPGSEIYNEQFF
d_gene: .
j_gene: TRBJ2-1
v_gene: TRBV5-1
abundance: many

CDR3nt: TGTGCCAGCAGTGAAGTGAGTTACGAGCAGTACTTC
CDR3aa: CASSEVSYEQYF
d_gene: .
j_gene: TRBJ2-7
v_gene: TRBV2
abundance: .

CDR3nt: TGTGCCAGCAGCCCCGCTCAGGGGGCTATCGACGAGCAGTACTTC
CDR3aa: CASSPAQGAIDEQYF
d_gene: TRBD1
j_gene: TRBJ2-7
v_gene: TRBV7-9
abundance: many

CDR3nt: TGTGCCAGCAGGGCTGGGTACGAGCAGTACTTC
CDR3aa: CASRAGYEQYF
d_gene: .
j_gene: TRBJ2-7
v_gene: TRBV25-1
abundance: many

CDR3nt: TGTGCCAGCAGCTTGGGGGGACAGGGGTCGAATCAGCCCCAGCATTTT
CDR3aa: CASSLGGQGSNQPQHF
d_gene: TRBD1
j_gene: TRBJ1-5
v_gene: TRBV7-6
abundance: many

CDR3nt: TGTGCCAGCAGTCAGGACAGGGGGGCCAAAAACATTCAGTACTTC
CDR3aa: CASSQDRGAKNIQYF
d_gene: TRBD1
j_gene: TRBJ2-4
v_gene: TRBV12-3/TRBV12-4
abundance: few

CDR3nt: TGTGCCAGCAGACGGACAACAGGCTACGAGCAGTACTTC
CDR3aa: CASRRTTGYEQYF
d_gene: .
j_gene: TRBJ2-7
v_gene: TRBV28
abundance: many

CDR3nt: TGTGCCAGCAGCCGGACTGGGGGCACCCAGTACTTT
CDR3aa: CASSRTGGTQYF
d_gene: .
j_gene: TRBJ2-5
v_gene: TRBV12-3/TRBV12-4
abundance: many

CDR3nt: TGTGCCAGCAGTCATAGGGGCAGCTATAGCAATCAGCCCCAGCATTTT
CDR3aa: CASSHRGSYSNQPQHF
d_gene: .
j_gene: TRBJ1-5
v_gene: TRBV12-3/TRBV12-4
abundance: many

CDR3nt: TGTGCCAGCAGCCGAAATCGGGGGGAAGATACGCAGTATTTT
CDR3aa: CASSRNRGEDTQYF
d_gene: TRBD2
j_gene: TRBJ2-3
v_gene: TRBV7-3
abundance: many

CDR3nt: TGTGCCAGCAGCGCCAACAGGGTTAATTCACCCCTCCACTTT
CDR3aa: CASSANRVNSPLHF
d_gene: .
j_gene: TRBJ1-6
v_gene: TRBV9
abundance: many

CDR3nt: TGCAGCGTTGAAGATTGGCCGGACTACGAGCAGTACTTC
CDR3aa: CSVEDWPDYEQYF
d_gene: .
j_gene: TRBJ2-7
v_gene: TRBV29-1
abundance: many

CDR3nt: TGCAGCGTTGACCAGAACCGGGAGACCTATGGCTACACCTTC
CDR3aa: CSVDQNRETYGYTF
d_gene: .
j_gene: TRBJ1-2
v_gene: TRBV29-1
abundance: many

CDR3nt: TGTGCTAGTACCAAGGGCGGGGGGGGACTCACAGATACGCAGTATTTT
CDR3aa: CASTKGGGGLTDTQYF
d_gene: TRBD2
j_gene: TRBJ2-3
v_gene: TRBV12-5
abundance: few

CDR3nt: TGTGCCAGCAAGTATGCGGGGAATCTCGAGCAGTACTTC
CDR3aa: CASKYAGNLEQYF
d_gene: .
j_gene: TRBJ2-7
v_gene: TRBV6-2/TRBV6-3
abundance: many

CDR3nt: TGTGCCATCAGAATCCCAGGTTTGGGGCGAGACGAGCAGTACTTC
CDR3aa: CAIRIPGLGRDEQYF
d_gene: .
j_gene: TRBJ2-7
v_gene: TRBV10-3
abundance: many

CDR3nt: TGCAGTGCTAGAGGACTAGCTGTATCCTACAATGAGCAGTTCTTC
CDR3aa: CSARGLAVSYNEQFF
d_gene: TRBD2
j_gene: TRBJ2-1
v_gene: TRBV20-1
abundance: .

CDR3nt: TGCAGCGTTGACCCGGGACACGGGACCGAGCAGTACTTC
CDR3aa: CSVDPGHGTEQYF
d_gene: .
j_gene: TRBJ2-7
v_gene: TRBV29-1
abundance: many

CDR3nt: TGTGCCTGGAGTGCCCCCTCGCCGGGGAGCGCTGAAGCTTTCTTT
CDR3aa: CAWSAPSPGSAEAFF
d_gene: .
j_gene: TRBJ1-1
v_gene: TRBV30
abundance: few

CDR3nt: TGCGCCAGCAGCTTGATGGGAGAGCAGTACTTC
CDR3aa: CASSLMGEQYF
d_gene: .
j_gene: TRBJ2-7
v_gene: TRBV5-1
abundance: many

CDR3nt: TGTGCCAGCAGCTTAGCGCTTGGCTCTGGGGCCAACGTCCTGACTTTC
CDR3aa: CASSLALGSGANVLTF
d_gene: .
j_gene: TRBJ2-6
v_gene: TRBV7-6
abundance: many